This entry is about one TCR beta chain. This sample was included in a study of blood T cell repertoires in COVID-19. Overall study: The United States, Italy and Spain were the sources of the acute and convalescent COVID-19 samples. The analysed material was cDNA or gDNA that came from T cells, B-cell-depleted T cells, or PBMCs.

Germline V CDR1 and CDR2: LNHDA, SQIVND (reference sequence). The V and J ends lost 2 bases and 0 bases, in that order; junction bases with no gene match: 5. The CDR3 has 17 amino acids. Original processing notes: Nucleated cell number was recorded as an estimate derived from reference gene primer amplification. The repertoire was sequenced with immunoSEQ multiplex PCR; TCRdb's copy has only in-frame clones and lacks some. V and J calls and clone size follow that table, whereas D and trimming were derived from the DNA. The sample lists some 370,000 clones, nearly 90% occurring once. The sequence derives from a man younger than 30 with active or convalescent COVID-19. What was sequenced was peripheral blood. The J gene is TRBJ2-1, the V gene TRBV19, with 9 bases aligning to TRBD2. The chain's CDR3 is CASSISSGSHSYNEQFF. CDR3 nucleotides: TGTGCCAGTAGTATAAGTAGCGGGAGCCACTCCTACAATGAGCAGTTCTTC.